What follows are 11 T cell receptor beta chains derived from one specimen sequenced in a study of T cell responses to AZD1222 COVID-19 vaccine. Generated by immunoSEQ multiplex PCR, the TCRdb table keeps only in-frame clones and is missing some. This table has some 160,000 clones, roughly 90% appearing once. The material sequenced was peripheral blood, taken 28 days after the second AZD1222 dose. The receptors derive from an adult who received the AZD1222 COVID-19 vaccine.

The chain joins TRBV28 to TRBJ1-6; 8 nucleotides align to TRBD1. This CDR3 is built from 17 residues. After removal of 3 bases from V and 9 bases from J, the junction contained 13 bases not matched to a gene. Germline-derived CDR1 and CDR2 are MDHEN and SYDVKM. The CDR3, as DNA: TGTGCCAGCAGTTTGGTAACAGGGGGTCCCTTTGGTTCACCCCTCCACTTT. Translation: CASSLVTGGPFGSPLHF.

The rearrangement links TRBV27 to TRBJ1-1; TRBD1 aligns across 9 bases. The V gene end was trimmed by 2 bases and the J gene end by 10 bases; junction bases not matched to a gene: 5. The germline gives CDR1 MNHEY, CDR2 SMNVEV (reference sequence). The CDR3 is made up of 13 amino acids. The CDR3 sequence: CASSLRTGELAFF. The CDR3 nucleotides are TGTGCCAGCAGTTTAAGGACAGGGGAATTAGCTTTCTTT.

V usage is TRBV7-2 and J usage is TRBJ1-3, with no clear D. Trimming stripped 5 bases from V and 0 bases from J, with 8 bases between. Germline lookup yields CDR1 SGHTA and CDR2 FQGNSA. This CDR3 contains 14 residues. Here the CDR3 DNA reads TGTGCCAGCAGCCCCCGAAGCTCTGGAAACACCATATATTTT. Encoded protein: CASSPRSSGNTIYF.

The CDR3 here is CASSDMGTGEYNEQFF. CDR3 DNA: TGTGCCAGCAGTGATATGGGGACAGGGGAATACAATGAGCAGTTCTTC. This chain joins TRBV2 and TRBJ2-1; the match to TRBD1 covers 10 bases. Losses at the gene ends were 3 bases for V and 4 bases for J; bases not matched to a gene: 6. CDR1 is SNHLY, CDR2 FYNNEI, per germline. The CDR3 is 16 residues long.

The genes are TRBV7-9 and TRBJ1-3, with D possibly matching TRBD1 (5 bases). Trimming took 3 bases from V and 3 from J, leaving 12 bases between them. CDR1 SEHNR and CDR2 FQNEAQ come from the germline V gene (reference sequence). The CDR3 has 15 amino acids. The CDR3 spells CASSFPGQNGNTIYF. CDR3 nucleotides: TGTGCCAGCAGCTTCCCAGGGCAAAATGGAAACACCATATATTTT. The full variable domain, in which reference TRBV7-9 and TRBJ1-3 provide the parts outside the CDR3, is DTGVSQNPRHKITKRGQNVTFRCDPISEHNRLYWYRQTLGQGPEFLTYFQNEAQLEKSRLLSDRFSAERPKGSFSTLEIQRTEQGDSAMYLCASSFPGQNGNTIYFGEGSWLTVV.

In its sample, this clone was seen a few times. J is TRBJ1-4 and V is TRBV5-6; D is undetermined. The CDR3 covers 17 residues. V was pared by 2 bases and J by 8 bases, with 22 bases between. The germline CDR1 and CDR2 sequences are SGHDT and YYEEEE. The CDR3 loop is CASSLDGSLSRKEKLFF. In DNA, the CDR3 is TGTGCCAGCAGCTTAGACGGAAGCTTGTCCAGGAAGGAAAAACTGTTTTTT. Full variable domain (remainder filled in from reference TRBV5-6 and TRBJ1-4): DAGVTQSPTHLIKTRGQQVTLRCSPKSGHDTVSWYQQALGQGPQFIFQYYEEEERQRGNFPDRFSGHQFPNYSSELNVNALLLGDSALYLCASSLDGSLSRKEKLFFGSGTQLSVL.

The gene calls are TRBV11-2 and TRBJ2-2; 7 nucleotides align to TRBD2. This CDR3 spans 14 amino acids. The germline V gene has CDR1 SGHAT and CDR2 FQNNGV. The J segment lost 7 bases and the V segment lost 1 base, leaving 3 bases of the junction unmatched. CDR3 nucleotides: TGTGCCAGCAGCTTAGTGGGAGGGGACGGGGAGCTGTTTTTT. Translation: CASSLVGGDGELFF.

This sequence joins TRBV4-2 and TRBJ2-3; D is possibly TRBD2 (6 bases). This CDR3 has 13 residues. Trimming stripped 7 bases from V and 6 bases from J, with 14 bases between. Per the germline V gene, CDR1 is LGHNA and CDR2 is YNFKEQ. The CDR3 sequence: CASTTGGEDTQYF. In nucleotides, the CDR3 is TGTGCCAGCACCACAGGAGGGGAGGATACGCAGTATTTT.

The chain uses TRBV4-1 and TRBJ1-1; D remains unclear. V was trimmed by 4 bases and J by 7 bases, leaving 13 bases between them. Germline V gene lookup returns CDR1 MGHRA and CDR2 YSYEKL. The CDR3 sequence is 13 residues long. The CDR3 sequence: CASSLERGYEAFF. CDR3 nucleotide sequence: TGCGCCAGCAGCCTAGAGCGAGGGTATGAAGCTTTCTTT.

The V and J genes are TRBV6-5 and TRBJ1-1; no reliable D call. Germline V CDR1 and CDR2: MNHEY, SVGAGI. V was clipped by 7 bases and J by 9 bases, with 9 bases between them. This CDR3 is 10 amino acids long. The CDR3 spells CASIKNKAFF. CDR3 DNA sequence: TGTGCCAGCATTAAAAATAAAGCTTTCTTT.

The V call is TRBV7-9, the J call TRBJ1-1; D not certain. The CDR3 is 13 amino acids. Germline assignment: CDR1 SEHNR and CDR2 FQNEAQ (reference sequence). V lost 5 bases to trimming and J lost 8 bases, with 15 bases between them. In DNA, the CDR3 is TGTGCCAGCAGCCCGATCACATGGACGGAAGCTTTCTTT. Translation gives CASSPITWTEAFF.